This T cell receptor beta chain was retrieved from a study of blood T cell repertoires in COVID-19. Overall study: From T cells, B-cell-depleted T cells, or PBMCs came the material, which was cDNA or gDNA.

Clones were read by immunoSEQ multiplex PCR, and TCRdb kept only the in-frame ones, dropping some. The profile covers approximately 170,000 clones, with around 87% appearing a single time and 2.5% to 3% taken by the ten largest. On this clone: Additional DNA sequences in this sample encode the identical CDR3.

This CDR3 region has 12 residues. V was cut by 3 bases and J by 3 bases, with 6 bases left in between. V is TRBV12-3 or TRBV12-4 and J is TRBJ2-7; the D gene is possibly TRBD1 (5 bases). The source of this sequence is a woman of 80 years or more with COVID-19, enrolled during active disease. Sequenced: peripheral blood. The CDR3 bases are TGTGCCAGCAGTTTCCAGGGCTACGAGCAGTACTTC. Translation: CASSFQGYEQYF.